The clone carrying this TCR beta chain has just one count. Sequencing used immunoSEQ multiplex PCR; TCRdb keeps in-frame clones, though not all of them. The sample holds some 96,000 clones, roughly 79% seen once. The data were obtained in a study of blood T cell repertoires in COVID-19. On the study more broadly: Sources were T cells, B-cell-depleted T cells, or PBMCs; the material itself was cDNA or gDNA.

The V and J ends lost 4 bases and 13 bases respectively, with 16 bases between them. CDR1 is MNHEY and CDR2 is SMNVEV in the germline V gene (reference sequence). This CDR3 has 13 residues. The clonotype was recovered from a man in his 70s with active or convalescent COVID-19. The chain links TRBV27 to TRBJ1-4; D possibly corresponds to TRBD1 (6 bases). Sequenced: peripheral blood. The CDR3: CASSSWGPGPLFF. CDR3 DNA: TGTGCCAGCAGTTCCTGGGGGCCAGGGCCACTGTTTTTT.